These 10 T cell receptor beta chains were sequenced from one sample in a study of T cell responses to AZD1222 COVID-19 vaccine (dated by TCRdb to about 2021). According to the study, the label for this sample's time point signals: baseline before first vaccination. The library was produced with the immunoSEQ multiplex PCR assay. In TCRdb, the immuneACCESS table is reduced to in-frame sequences with V and J assigned. These tables do not hold every clone; where another copy was compared, an unresolved V gene accounts for under half, and the others remain unexplained. For this sample there are some 96,000 clones; around nine tenths appear just once. The ten largest clones represent 2% to 3% of the sample. Sequences were derived from peripheral blood, sampled on day 0 of AZD1222 vaccination. The receptors stem from an adult in good health.

This chain connects TRBV2 to TRBJ1-5; D not resolved. Trimming cost V 3 bases and J 1 base, with 4 bases left between them. The CDR3 contains 13 residues. The germline V gene has CDR1 SNHLY and CDR2 FYNNEI. CDR3 nucleotide sequence: TGTGCCAGCAGTGAGGGGAGCAATCAGCCCCAGCATTTT. Translating it yields CASSEGSNQPQHF.

The CDR3 DNA is TGTGCCAGCAGTGATTCCCCGGAAATGGGAGGCTACACCTTC. Translation: CASSDSPEMGGYTF. The V and J genes are TRBV6-4 and TRBJ1-2, with D unresolved. Trimming removed 3 bases at V and 8 bases at J, with 16 bases between. The CDR3 is made up of 14 amino acids. Germline values: CDR1 MRHNA, CDR2 SNTAGT.

This clone was observed a single time. J is TRBJ2-5 and V is TRBV6-5, with 7 bases that match TRBD1. The CDR3 has 14 amino acids. The germline CDR1 and CDR2 sequences are MNHEY and SVGAGI. Unmatched junction bases numbered 8, after V lost 6 bases and J lost 4 bases. CDR3 region: CASRRQGSGETQYF. The CDR3 bases are TGTGCCAGCAGGAGACAGGGATCAGGAGAGACCCAGTACTTC.

In DNA, the CDR3 is TGTGCCAGCAGCCAATTCGGGCAGGGATCTGAAGCTTTCTTT. It yields the protein CASSQFGQGSEAFF. The V gene is TRBV3-1 (or the pseudogene TRBV3-2), the J gene TRBJ1-1; a possible D gene is TRBD1 (5 bases). V shed 2 bases and J shed 6 bases, with 13 bases lying between them. Germline CDR1 reads LGHDT; CDR2 reads YNNKEL (reference sequence). This CDR3 has 14 residues.

This clone occurred once. V and J are TRBV27 and TRBJ2-1, with 7 nucleotides matching TRBD2. With 8 bases clipped from V and 3 bases from J, the junction kept 7 bases outside the gene matches. The CDR3 is 14 amino acids. Germline CDR1 MNHEY, CDR2 SMNVEV (reference sequence). The CDR3 DNA reads as TGTGCCAGCGGGTTGCCGGGGGGCTACAATGAGCAGTTCTTC. Residues: CASGLPGGYNEQFF.

This chain connects TRBV11-2 to TRBJ1-1; the D is unclear. V dropped 0 bases and J dropped 7 bases, with 9 bases sitting between them. From germline, CDR1 is SGHAT and CDR2 FQNNGV. This CDR3 has 13 residues. CDR3 sequence reads: CASSLEGLDEAFF. In DNA, the CDR3 is TGTGCCAGCAGCTTAGAAGGGTTAGATGAAGCTTTCTTT.

This clone has more than one count but fewer than ten. The V gene is TRBV15, the J gene TRBJ1-2; D gene uncertain. V dropped 0 bases and J dropped 6 bases, with 11 bases sitting between them. The CDR3 spans 14 residues. In germline, CDR1 is LNHNV, CDR2 YYDKDF (reference sequence). The CDR3 here is CATSRERTYDGYTF. In DNA form, the CDR3 reads TGTGCCACCAGCAGAGAGAGGACGTACGATGGCTACACCTTC.

The V and J genes are TRBV6-6 and TRBJ1-5; possible D gene TRBD1, 6 bases. V lost 3 bases and J lost 4, with 10 bases in between. Germline CDR1 reads MNHNY; CDR2 reads SVGAGI (reference sequence). The CDR3 spans 14 residues. DNA of the CDR3: TGTGCCAGCAGTTATCTCACAGGGAATCAGCCCCAGCATTTT. Translated, it gives CASSYLTGNQPQHF.

This chain connects TRBV3-1 (or the pseudogene TRBV3-2) to TRBJ1-3; D call uncertain. Germline V gene sequence: CDR1 LGHDT, CDR2 YNNKEL (reference sequence). CDR3 length: 12 residues. Between the trimmed V and J ends, which lost 4 bases and 13 bases, there was a span of 14 bases. CDR3 DNA sequence: TGTGCCAGCAGCCTAAGTACAACGGCGATATATTTT. Translating gives CASSLSTTAIYF.

The chain combines TRBV6-2 or TRBV6-3 with TRBJ2-2, with TRBD1 identical over 8 bases. The CDR3 is 15 amino acids. CDR1 is MNHEY and CDR2 is SVGEGT in the germline V gene. The junction had 4 bases not matched to a gene; V was cut back by 2 bases and J by 5 bases. CDR3 sequence: CASSYPRTGTGELFF. The CDR3 DNA reads TGTGCCAGCAGTTACCCAAGGACAGGGACCGGGGAGCTGTTTTTT.